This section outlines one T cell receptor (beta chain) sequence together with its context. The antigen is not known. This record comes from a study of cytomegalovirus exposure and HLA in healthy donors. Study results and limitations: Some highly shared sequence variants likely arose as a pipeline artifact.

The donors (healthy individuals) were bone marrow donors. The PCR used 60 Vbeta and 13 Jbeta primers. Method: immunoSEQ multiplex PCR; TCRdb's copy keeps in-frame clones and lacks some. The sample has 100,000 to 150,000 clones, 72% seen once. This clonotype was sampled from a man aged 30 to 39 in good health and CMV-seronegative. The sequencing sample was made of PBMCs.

DNA of the CDR3: TGTGCCAGCAGCTTAACAGGGGAAACTAATGAAAAACTGTTTTTT. Protein product: CASSLTGETNEKLFF. The J gene is TRBJ1-4, the V gene TRBV9; TRBD1 aligns across 7 bases. The V and J ends lost 4 bases and 1 base, in that order; junction bases with no gene match: 4. The CDR3 loop spans 15 amino acids. Germline CDR1 and CDR2: SGDLS and YYNGEE.